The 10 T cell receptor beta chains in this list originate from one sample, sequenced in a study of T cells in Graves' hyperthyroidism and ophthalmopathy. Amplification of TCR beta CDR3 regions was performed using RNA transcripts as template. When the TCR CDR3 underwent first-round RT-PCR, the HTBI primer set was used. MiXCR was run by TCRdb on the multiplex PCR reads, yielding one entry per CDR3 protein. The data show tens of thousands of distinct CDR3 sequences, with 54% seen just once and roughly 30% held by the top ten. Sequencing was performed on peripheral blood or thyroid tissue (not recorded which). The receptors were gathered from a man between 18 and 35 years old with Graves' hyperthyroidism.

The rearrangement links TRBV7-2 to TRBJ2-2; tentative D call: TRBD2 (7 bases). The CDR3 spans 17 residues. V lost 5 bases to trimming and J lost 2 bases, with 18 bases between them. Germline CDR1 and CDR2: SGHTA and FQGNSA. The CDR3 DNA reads TGTGCCAGCAGCAGGGGGGGGGACTTAGGAAACACCGGGGAGCTGTTTTTT. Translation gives CASSRGGDLGNTGELFF.

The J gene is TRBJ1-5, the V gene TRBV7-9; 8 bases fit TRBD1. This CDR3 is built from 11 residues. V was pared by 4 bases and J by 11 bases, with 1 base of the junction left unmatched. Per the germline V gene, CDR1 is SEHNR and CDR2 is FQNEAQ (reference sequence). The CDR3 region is CASSSGGSQHF. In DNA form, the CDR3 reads TGTGCCAGCAGCTCAGGGGGCTCCCAGCATTTT.

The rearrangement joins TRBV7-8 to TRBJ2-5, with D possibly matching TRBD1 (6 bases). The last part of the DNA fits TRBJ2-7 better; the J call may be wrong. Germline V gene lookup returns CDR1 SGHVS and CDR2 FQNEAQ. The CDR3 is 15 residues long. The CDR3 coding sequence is TGTGCCAGCAGCCTACGTTCTCAGGGGTCCTACGAGCAGTACTTC. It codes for CASSLRSQGSYEQYF.

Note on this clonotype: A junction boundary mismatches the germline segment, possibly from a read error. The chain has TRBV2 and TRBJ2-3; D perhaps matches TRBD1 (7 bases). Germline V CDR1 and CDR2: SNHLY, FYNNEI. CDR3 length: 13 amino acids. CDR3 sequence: CAREGAVTGTQYF. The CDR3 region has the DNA TGTGCCAGGGAGGGGGCAGTTACAGGTACGCAGTATTTT. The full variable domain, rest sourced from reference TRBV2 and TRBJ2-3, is EPEVTQTPSHQVTQMGQEVILRCVPISNHLYFYWYRQILGQKVEFLVSFYNNEISEKSEIFDDQFSVERPDGSNFTLKIRSTKLEDSAMYFCAREGAVTGTQYFGPGTRLTVL.

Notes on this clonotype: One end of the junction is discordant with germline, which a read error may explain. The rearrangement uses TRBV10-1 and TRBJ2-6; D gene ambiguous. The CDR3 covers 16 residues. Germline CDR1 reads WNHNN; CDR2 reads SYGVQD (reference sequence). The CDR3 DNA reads TGTGCCATCAGTGAAGGTCCCCGCGCAGGGGCCAACGTCCTGACTTTC. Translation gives CAISEGPRAGANVLTF.

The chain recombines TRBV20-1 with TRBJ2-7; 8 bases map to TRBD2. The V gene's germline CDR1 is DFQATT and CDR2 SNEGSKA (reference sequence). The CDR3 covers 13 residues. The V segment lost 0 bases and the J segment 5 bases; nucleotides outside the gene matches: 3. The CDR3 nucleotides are TGCAGTGCTAGAGAGAGCGGGAGACACGAGCAGTACTTC. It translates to CSARESGRHEQYF.

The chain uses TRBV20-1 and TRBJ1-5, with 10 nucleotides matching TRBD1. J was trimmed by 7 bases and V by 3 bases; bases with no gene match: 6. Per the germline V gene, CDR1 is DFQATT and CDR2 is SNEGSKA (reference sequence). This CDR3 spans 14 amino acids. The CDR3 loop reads CSARTGGAKQPQHF. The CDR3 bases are TGCAGTGCTAGGACAGGGGGCGCGAAACAGCCCCAGCATTTT.

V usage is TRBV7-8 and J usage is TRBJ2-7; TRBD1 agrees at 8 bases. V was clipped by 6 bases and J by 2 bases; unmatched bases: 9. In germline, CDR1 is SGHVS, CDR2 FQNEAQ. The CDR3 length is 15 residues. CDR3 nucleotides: TGTGCCAGCAGGTCTGGGACAGGCCGGACCTACGAGCAGTACTTC. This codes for CASRSGTGRTYEQYF.

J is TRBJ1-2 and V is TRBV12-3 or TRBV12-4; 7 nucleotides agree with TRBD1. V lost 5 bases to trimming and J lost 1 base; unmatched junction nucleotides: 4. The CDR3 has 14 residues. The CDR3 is CASSPGQVNYGYTF. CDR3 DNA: TGTGCCAGCAGTCCTGGACAGGTTAACTATGGCTACACCTTC.

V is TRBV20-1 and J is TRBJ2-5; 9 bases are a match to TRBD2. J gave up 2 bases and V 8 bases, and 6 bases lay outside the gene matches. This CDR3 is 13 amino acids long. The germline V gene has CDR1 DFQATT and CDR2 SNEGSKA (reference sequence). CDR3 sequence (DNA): TGCAGTCATAGCGGGAGAGGGCAAGAGACCCAGTACTTC. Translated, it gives CSHSGRGQETQYF.